This TCR beta chain was recovered during a study of identical twins (dated by TCRdb to the mid-2010s). Some background on the complete study: TCR alpha and beta repertoires from monozygotic twins, unrelated adults of various ages and cord blood were deep-sequenced to test whether fetal clonotypes persist. Replicate twin experiments were performed at different times using different library preparation protocols to rule out contamination. Overall study outcomes, separate from this receptor: The excess sharing between twins in beta out-of-frame sequences was weaker because fewer shared sequences reduced the signal-to-noise ratio. Fewer insertions were carried by abundant cord blood beta clonotypes; a weaker similar trend was observed in young adult naive repertoires, while no such trend was observed in memory repertoires. Because the same donors could not be followed over many years, conclusions were based on cross-sectional statistical analysis. In monozygotic twins, out-of-frame TCR alpha sharing was systematically underestimated by recombination models, although the models agreed with sharing between unrelated individuals. Invariant T cells such as MAIT and iNKT could partly confound zero-insertion analyses, though diverse VJ usage argued against this for most clonotypes. Compared with coincidental sharing between unrelated individuals, out-of-frame TCR alpha sequences shared between twins had an excess of sequences with low generation probability.

The table lists this clonotype with many counts. The antigen this receptor binds is unknown. No much larger clone exists at a distance of one base, and base qualities are not known. Receptor libraries were prepared by 5' RACE. Data came from an Illumina HiSeq 2000. Template switching added a universal primer binding site, and the final cDNA carried a unique molecular identifier that allowed TCR cDNA molecules to be counted accurately. First-strand cDNA for TCR alpha and beta chains was synthesized from specific primers in the conserved constant-segment region. To control for contamination, each cDNA library was double barcoded with a SMART-Mk sample barcode plus Illumina barcodes. TruSeq adapter sequences, together with Illumina sample barcodes, were added in two successive PCR steps. The Illumina HiSeq platform was used with custom primers to sequence TCR alpha and beta cDNA libraries. The study's own analysis went as follows. Raw reads were processed with MiGEC to extract unique molecular identifiers, and MiXCR was used to determine CDR3 positions. For each individual, recombination models were inferred using an EM algorithm with the repgenHMM and IGoR tools. Shared clonotypes were analyzed with the tcR package in R, and sharing was normalized by the product of cloneset sizes. Out-of-frame nonproductive sequences were analyzed to study raw recombination free of thymic and clonal selection effects. TCRdb redid the processing of the public reads, applying fastp at Q25 and MiXCR, and retained in-frame beta chains. A single entry per CDR3 protein holds the most common genes and DNA from its merged rows. The V and J calls were not made by the authors but by TCRdb's processing. This sample lists 750,000 to 950,000 distinct CDR3 sequences; roughly 12% were detected once. Clones ranked in the top ten supply around 1.6% of the sample.

Counted from cysteine to phenylalanine, this CDR3 has 14 amino acids. Just the 42-base CDR3 DNA is kept, in frame starting at base 1. The germline V gene (reference sequence) supplies CDR1 DFQATT and CDR2 SNEGSKA. After removal of 6 bases from V and 6 bases from J, the junction retains 11 bases not matched to a gene. Every donor in the study was a healthy Caucasian. The twin cohort consisted of three pairs of female monozygotic twins, all aged roughly 18 to 30 years. RNA for TCR libraries was isolated from peripheral blood mononuclear cells. These same records also appear under a second study, on yellow fever vaccine responses in identical twins. The second study's paper adds: According to the authors, the vaccine-induced T cell response in identical twins seemed to be partly convergent and partly specific to each individual. In identical twins, the study followed T cell clones that responded to the vaccine with precision.

The TCR sequence derives from a woman in her late teens or twenties in good health. What was sequenced was PBMCs. The rearrangement combines TRBV20-1 with TRBJ2-1, with TRBD2 identical over 7 junction bases. Here is the DNA: TGCAGTGCCCCGAAAGCCCGGACTAGCAATGAGCAGTTCTTC. Its amino acids are CSAPKARTSNEQFF.